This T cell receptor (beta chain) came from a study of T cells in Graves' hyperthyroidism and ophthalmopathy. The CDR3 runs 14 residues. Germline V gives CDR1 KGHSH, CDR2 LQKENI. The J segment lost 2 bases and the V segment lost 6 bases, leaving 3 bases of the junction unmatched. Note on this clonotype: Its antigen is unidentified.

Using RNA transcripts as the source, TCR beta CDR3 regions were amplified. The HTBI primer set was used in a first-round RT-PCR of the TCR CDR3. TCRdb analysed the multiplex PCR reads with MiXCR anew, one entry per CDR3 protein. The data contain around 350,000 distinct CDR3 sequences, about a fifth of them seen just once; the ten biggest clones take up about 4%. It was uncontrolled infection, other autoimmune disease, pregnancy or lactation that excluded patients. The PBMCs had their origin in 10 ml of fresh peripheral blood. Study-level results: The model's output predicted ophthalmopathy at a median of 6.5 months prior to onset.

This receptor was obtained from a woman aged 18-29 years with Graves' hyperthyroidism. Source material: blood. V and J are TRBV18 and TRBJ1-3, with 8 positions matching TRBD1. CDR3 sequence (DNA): TGTGCCAGCTCGGCGGACAGGGCTGGAAACACCATATATTTT. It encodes CASSADRAGNTIYF.